Following are 21 T cell receptor beta chains from one sample sequenced in a study of T cells in Graves' hyperthyroidism and ophthalmopathy. The investigators amplified TCR beta CDR3 regions from RNA transcripts. During a first-round RT-PCR of the TCR CDR3, the HTBI primer set was used. Each CDR3 protein is one row after TCRdb ran MiXCR on the multiplex PCR reads. The data show about 640,000 distinct CDR3 sequences, less than 25% seen once. Input material: blood. These receptors came from a man aged 25-40 years with Graves' ophthalmopathy.

Ten or more counts support this clonotype. V is TRBV9 and J is TRBJ1-1; no reliable D call. V was shortened by 0 bases and J by 4 bases, with 10 bases between the two germline ends. Germline assignment: CDR1 SGDLS and CDR2 YYNGEE. This CDR3 contains 14 residues. CDR3 region: CASSVGGEGTEAFF. CDR3 DNA sequence: TGTGCCAGCAGCGTAGGTGGAGAAGGCACTGAAGCTTTCTTT.

This clonotype was counted only a few times. The chain has TRBV6-1 and TRBJ1-2; 8 positions match TRBD1. Trimming removed 6 bases from V and 7 bases from J; junction bases left unmatched: 10. This CDR3 has 14 amino acids. CDR1 and CDR2 from the germline V gene are MNHNS and SASEGT. The DNA of the CDR3 is TGTGCCAGCAGCCCCGGACAGGGCAGGGGTGGCTACACCTTC. Translated, it gives CASSPGQGRGGYTF.

This sequence joins TRBV6-1 and TRBJ1-5; TRBD1 matches at 9 bases. J lost 5 bases, V lost 6 bases, and 8 bases had no gene match. This CDR3 contains 15 residues. CDR1 is MNHNS and CDR2 is SASEGT in the germline V gene. Here the CDR3 reads CASRDPGQGYQPQHF. The CDR3 nucleotides are TGTGCCAGCAGAGATCCGGGACAGGGTTATCAGCCCCAGCATTTT.

The table lists this clonotype with a few counts. This chain uses TRBV6-1 with TRBJ1-4; perhaps TRBD1 as D (5 bases). CDR3 size: 14 residues. From germline, CDR1 is MNHNS and CDR2 SASEGT. Trimming took 6 bases from V and 5 from J, leaving 13 bases between them. The CDR3, as DNA: TGTGCCAGCAGCGAACGGACAAGCAATGAAAAACTGTTTTTT. Translating gives CASSERTSNEKLFF.

This clonotype was counted only a few times. The chain joins TRBV11-2 to TRBJ2-5; D is ambiguous. The CDR3 is 12 amino acids. Per the germline V gene, CDR1 is SGHAT and CDR2 is FQNNGV. V shed 4 bases and J shed 12 bases, with 15 bases lying between them. The CDR3 loop reads CASSSDVKREYF. The CDR3 DNA reads TGTGCCAGCAGCTCCGACGTTAAAAGGGAGTACTTC. Filled out from reference TRBV11-2 and TRBJ2-5, the complete variable domain reads EAGVAQSPRYKIIEKRQSVAFWCNPISGHATLYWYQQILGQGPKLLIQFQNNGVVDDSQLPKDRFSAERLKGVDSTLKIQPAKLEDSAVYLCASSSDVKREYFGPGTRLLVL.

This clonotype was picked up a small number of times. This sequence joins TRBV29-1 and TRBJ1-2; D is unclear. The V and J ends lost 4 bases and 8 bases respectively, with 14 bases between them. The CDR3 contains 12 residues. Germline-derived CDR1 and CDR2 are SQVTM and ANQGSEA. The CDR3 spells CSVGTQSEGYTF. CDR3 bases: TGCAGCGTTGGAACACAGTCGGAGGGCTACACCTTC. The variable domain in full, completed from reference TRBV29-1 and TRBJ1-2, reads SAVISQKPSRDICQRGTSLTIQCQVDSQVTMMFWYRQQPGQSLTLIATANQGSEATYESGFVIDKFPISRPNLTFSTLTVSNMSPEDSSIYLCSVGTQSEGYTFGSGTRLTVV.

At least ten counts were recorded for this clonotype. V usage is TRBV30 and J usage is TRBJ1-2, with 10 bases that match TRBD1. The V gene's germline CDR1 is GTSNPN and CDR2 SVGIG (reference sequence). J was trimmed by 3 bases and V by 2 bases; bases with no gene match: 3. The CDR3 contains 14 residues. The CDR3 sequence is CAWSRTGGDYGYTF. In nucleotides, the CDR3 is TGTGCCTGGAGTAGGACAGGGGGAGACTATGGCTACACCTTC.

In this sample, this clonotype turned up many times. This sequence joins TRBV2 and TRBJ1-1; D ambiguous. Germline CDR1 is SNHLY and CDR2 is FYNNEI. The V end was cut by 6 bases, the J end by 4 bases, with 15 bases between. This CDR3 is 14 amino acids long. The CDR3 bases are TGTGCCAGCAGCCGCGAGGCAGGCGGCACTGAAGCTTTCTTT. Its protein is CASSREAGGTEAFF.

A few counts support this clonotype. This sequence joins TRBV28 and TRBJ2-2, with D tentatively TRBD2 (6 bases). V was trimmed by 4 bases and J by 7 bases, leaving 19 bases between them. The CDR3 loop spans 16 amino acids. The germline gives CDR1 MDHEN, CDR2 SYDVKM. For the CDR3, the DNA is TGTGCCAGCAGTTCATTCACCTCGGGGAGGAACGGGGAGCTGTTTTTT. This gives the protein CASSSFTSGRNGELFF.

V and J are TRBV24-1 and TRBJ1-5; D may be TRBD1 (5 bases). V lost 7 bases and J lost 0, with 15 bases in between. Germline-derived CDR1 and CDR2 are KGHDR and SFDVKD. CDR3 length: 16 amino acids. The CDR3 coding sequence is TGTGCCACCAGCATTAAGGCAGGGTATAGCAATCAGCCCCAGCATTTT. Protein: CATSIKAGYSNQPQHF.

This clonotype was found many times. In DNA form, the CDR3 reads TGTGCCAGCAGTTTTTCGTTGAACACTGAAGCTTTCTTT. Residues: CASSFSLNTEAFF. The V and J genes are TRBV28 and TRBJ1-1; D gene uncertain. Trimming pared 3 bases from V and 0 bases from J, leaving 5 bases between. The CDR3 sequence is 13 residues long. The germline V gene has CDR1 MDHEN and CDR2 SYDVKM.

The V gene is TRBV14, the J gene TRBJ1-6; D unclear. Per germline, CDR1 SGHDN and CDR2 FVKESK. V was cut by 4 bases and J by 7 bases, with 11 bases left in between. CDR3 size: 14 residues. CDR3 sequence (DNA): TGTGCCAGCAGCCTTTCCTGGGTGAATTCACCCCTCCACTTT. Its translation: CASSLSWVNSPLHF.

This sequence joins TRBV4-1 and TRBJ2-1, with no clear D. Germline values: CDR1 MGHRA, CDR2 YSYEKL. V was cut by 1 base and J by 2 bases, with 12 bases left in between. This CDR3 contains 16 residues. This CDR3 reads CASSQGNDPTYNEQFF. For the CDR3, the DNA is TGCGCCAGCAGCCAAGGGAACGACCCCACCTACAATGAGCAGTTCTTC.

The chain couples TRBV19 to TRBJ2-1, with 8 bases identical to TRBD2. The CDR3 has 15 residues. J gave up 6 bases and V 1 base, and 5 bases lay outside the gene matches. Germline V lookup: CDR1 LNHDA, CDR2 SQIVND (reference sequence). CDR3 sequence reads: CASSIGAGDFNEQFF. CDR3 in DNA: TGTGCCAGTAGTATAGGAGCGGGAGATTTCAATGAGCAGTTCTTC.

J is TRBJ2-1 and V is TRBV10-3, with D possibly being TRBD1 (6 bases). The CDR3 length is 13 residues. Trimming stripped 5 bases from V and 4 bases from J, with 9 bases between. Per the germline V gene, CDR1 is ENHRY and CDR2 is SYGVKD. The CDR3 loop is CAISRQDYNEQFF. The CDR3, as DNA: TGTGCCATCAGTAGACAGGATTACAATGAGCAGTTCTTC.

The rearrangement joins TRBV6-1 to TRBJ1-5, with unresolved D. The CDR3 sequence is 12 residues long. Germline CDR1 reads MNHNS; CDR2 reads SASEGT. V was trimmed by 3 bases and J by 6 bases, leaving 6 bases between them. The CDR3 spells CASSDWGQPQHF. In DNA form, the CDR3 reads TGTGCCAGCAGTGATTGGGGTCAGCCCCAGCATTTT.

In its sample, this clonotype was seen many times. The junction does not match germline at one end; this may be a read error. Here the CDR3 reads CASRRETGSFNSPLHF. As DNA, the CDR3 is TGTGCCAGCAGGCGAGAAACCGGATCCTTTAATTCACCCCTCCACTTT. The chain recombines TRBV28 with TRBJ1-6; no clear D gene. Germline V gene sequence: CDR1 MDHEN, CDR2 SYDVKM. The CDR3 spans 16 residues. Variable domain in full (rest from reference TRBV28 and TRBJ1-6): DVKVTQSSRYLVKRTGEKVFLECVQDMDHENMFWYRQDPGLGLRLIYFSYDVKMKEKGDIPEGYSVSREKKERFSLILESASTNQTSMYLCASRRETGSFNSPLHFGNGTRLTVT.

This sequence joins TRBV20-1 and TRBJ2-5, with 8 nucleotides matching TRBD2. This CDR3 contains 19 residues. Germline CDR1 DFQATT, CDR2 SNEGSKA (reference sequence). V lost 2 bases, J lost 5 bases, and 22 bases stayed unmatched. The CDR3 DNA reads as TGCAGTGCTAGATATTCACCTCTCCTTATAGCGGGGATTGGGGAGACCCAGTACTTC. This gives the protein CSARYSPLLIAGIGETQYF.

The chain joins TRBV28 to TRBJ2-1; a weak D match, TRBD1 (6 bases). V dropped 3 bases and J dropped 3 bases, with 12 bases sitting between them. CDR1 and CDR2 from the germline V gene are MDHEN and SYDVKM. The CDR3 length is 15 residues. In DNA, the CDR3 is TGTGCCAGCAGTTTCCTCGGGACAAACTACAATGAGCAGTTCTTC. Translation gives CASSFLGTNYNEQFF.

In regard to this clonotype: Given a much more abundant clone one base away, this may be a read error. The gene calls are TRBV27 and TRBJ1-3, with D possibly TRBD1 on 5 matching bases. The V gene lost 6 bases and the J gene lost 0 bases, with 9 bases spanning the gap. CDR1 and CDR2 from the germline V gene are MNHEY and SMNVEV (reference sequence). This CDR3 is 14 amino acids long. CDR3 DNA sequence: TGTGCCAGCAGCGACAGTTCCTCTGGAAACACCATATATTTT. Translating it yields CASSDSSSGNTIYF.

At least ten counts were recorded for this clonotype. The chain combines TRBV5-6 with TRBJ1-4; D uncertain. V was shortened by 4 bases and J by 5 bases, with 18 bases between the two germline ends. CDR3 length: 16 residues. From germline, CDR1 is SGHDT and CDR2 YYEEEE. CDR3 protein: CASSRTDEKRNEKLFF. CDR3 DNA: TGTGCCAGCAGCCGGACGGATGAGAAGCGAAATGAAAAACTGTTTTTT.